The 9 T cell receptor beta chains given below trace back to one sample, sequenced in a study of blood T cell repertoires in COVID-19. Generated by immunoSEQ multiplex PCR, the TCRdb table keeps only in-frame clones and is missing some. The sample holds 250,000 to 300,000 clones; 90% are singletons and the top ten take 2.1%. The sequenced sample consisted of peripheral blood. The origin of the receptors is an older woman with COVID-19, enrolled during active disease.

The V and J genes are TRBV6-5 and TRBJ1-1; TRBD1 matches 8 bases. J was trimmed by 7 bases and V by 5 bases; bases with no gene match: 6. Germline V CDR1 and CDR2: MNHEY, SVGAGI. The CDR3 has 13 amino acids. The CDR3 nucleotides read TGTGCCAGCAGTCGACAGGGGAAGAATGAAGCTTTCTTT. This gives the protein CASSRQGKNEAFF.

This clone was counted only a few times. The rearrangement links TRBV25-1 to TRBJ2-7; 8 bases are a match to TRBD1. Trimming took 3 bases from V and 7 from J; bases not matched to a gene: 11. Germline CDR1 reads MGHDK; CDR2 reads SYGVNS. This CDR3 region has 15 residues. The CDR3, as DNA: TGTGCCAGCAGTGAGGACAGGGACCTCCTTTCGGAGCAGTACTTC. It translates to CASSEDRDLLSEQYF.

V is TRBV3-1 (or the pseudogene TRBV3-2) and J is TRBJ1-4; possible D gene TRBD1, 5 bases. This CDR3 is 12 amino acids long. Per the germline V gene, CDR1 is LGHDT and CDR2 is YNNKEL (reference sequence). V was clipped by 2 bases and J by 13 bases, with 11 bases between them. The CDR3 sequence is CASSQPPGGLFF. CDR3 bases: TGTGCCAGCAGCCAACCCCCCGGGGGACTGTTTTTT.

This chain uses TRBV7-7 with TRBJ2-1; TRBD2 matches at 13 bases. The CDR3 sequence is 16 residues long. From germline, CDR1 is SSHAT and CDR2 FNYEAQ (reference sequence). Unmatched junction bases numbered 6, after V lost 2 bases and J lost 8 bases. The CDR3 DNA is TGTGCCAGCAGCTTACGACTAGCGGGGGGTCTCGATGAGCAGTTCTTC. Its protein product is CASSLRLAGGLDEQFF.

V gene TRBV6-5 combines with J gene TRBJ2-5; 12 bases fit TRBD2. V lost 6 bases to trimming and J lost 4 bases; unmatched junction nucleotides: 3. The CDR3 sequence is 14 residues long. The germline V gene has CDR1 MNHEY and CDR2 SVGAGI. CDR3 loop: CASSRLAGAETQYF. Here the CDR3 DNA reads TGTGCCAGCAGCCGACTAGCGGGGGCAGAGACCCAGTACTTC.

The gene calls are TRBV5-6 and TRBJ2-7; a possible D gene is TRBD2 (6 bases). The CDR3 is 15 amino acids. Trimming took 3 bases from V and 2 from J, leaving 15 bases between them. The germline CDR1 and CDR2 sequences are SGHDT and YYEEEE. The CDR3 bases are TGTGCCAGCAGCTCGGACTCCGGGAGAACCTACGAGCAGTACTTC. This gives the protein CASSSDSGRTYEQYF.

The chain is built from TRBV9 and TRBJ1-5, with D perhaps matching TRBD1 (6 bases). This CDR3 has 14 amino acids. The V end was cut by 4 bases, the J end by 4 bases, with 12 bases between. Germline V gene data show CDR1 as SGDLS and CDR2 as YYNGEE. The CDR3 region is CASSLGGVNQPQHF. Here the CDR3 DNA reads TGTGCCAGCAGCCTAGGGGGGGTAAATCAGCCCCAGCATTTT.

The CDR3 bases are TGTGCCAGCAGTTACGGGAGGGGGGGTGAGACCGGGGAGCTGTTTTTT. It codes for CASSYGRGGETGELFF. The gene calls are TRBV6-2 or TRBV6-3 and TRBJ2-2, with a weak D call TRBD2 (7 bases). The CDR3 totals 16 residues. Per the germline V gene, CDR1 is MNHEY and CDR2 is SVGEGT. Trimming cost V 2 bases and J 5 bases, with 15 bases left between them.

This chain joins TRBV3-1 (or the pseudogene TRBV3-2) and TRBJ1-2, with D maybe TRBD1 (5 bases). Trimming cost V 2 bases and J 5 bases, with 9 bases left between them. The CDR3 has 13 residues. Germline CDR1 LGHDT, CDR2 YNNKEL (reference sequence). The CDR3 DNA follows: TGTGCCAGCAGCCAAATGGGGGGGTATGGCTACACCTTC. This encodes CASSQMGGYGYTF.